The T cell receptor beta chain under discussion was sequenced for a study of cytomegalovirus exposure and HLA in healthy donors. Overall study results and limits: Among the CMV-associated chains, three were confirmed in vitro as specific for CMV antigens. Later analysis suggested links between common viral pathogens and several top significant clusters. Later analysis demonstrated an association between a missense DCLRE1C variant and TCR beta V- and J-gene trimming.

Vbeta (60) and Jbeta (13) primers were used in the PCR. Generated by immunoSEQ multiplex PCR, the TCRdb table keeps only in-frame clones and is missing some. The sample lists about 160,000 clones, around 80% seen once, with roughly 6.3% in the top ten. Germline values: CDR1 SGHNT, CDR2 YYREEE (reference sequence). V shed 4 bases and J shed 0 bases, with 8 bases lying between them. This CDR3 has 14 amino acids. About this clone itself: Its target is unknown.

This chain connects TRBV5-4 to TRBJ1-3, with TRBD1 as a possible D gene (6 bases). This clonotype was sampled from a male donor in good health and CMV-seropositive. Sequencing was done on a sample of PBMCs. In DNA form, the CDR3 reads TGTGCCAGCAGCCTCAGGGGCTCTGGAAACACCATATATTTT. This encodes CASSLRGSGNTIYF.